A selection of T cell receptor beta chains follows, all from one sample in a study of control samples from healthy donors and cancer patients. Here immunoSEQ multiplex PCR was the method, and the copy in TCRdb shows in-frame clones only, minus some. Here the sample spans about 130,000 clones, around 90% being singletons. The sequenced sample was blood. The source is a man in his late teens or twenties in good health. Both conserved end residues are part of each CDR3. The D gene is left open where the match is weak.

TRBV6-5 . CAASRDSNEKLFF
TRBV12-3/TRBV12-4 TRBD2 CASTWGGVYEQYF
TRBV9 . CASSPGNSGNTIYF
TRBV18 . CASSPPNWDQPQHF
TRBV10-2 . CASSDWGAQETQYF
TRBV5-5 . CASSFGRSNQPQHF
TRBV7-6 TRBD2 CASSLGLAGVQETQYF
TRBV30 . CAWSVYSEAFF
TRBV5-6 . CASSLGQLNQPQHF
TRBV25-1 . CASSEGVAGNTEAFF